These 28 T cell receptor beta chains share one sample of origin, sequenced in a study of radiotherapy plus CTLA-4 blockade in lung cancer. Profiled with immunoSEQ multiplex PCR; TCRdb holds only in-frame clones, not every one. The data hold approximately 97,000 clones, with about 83% observed a single time. Sequencing was performed on peripheral blood, taken from a patient treated with radiotherapy plus ipilimumab. All receptors come from a human donor with non-small cell lung cancer who had stable disease on radiotherapy plus ipilimumab.

A note on this clone: The germline gene is not matched at one end of the junction; a read error may be the cause. The chain has TRBV7-9 and TRBJ1-1, with 9 bases lining up with TRBD1. Germline values: CDR1 SEHNR, CDR2 FQNEAQ (reference sequence). This CDR3 is 14 amino acids long. CDR3 loop: CASSLGQGFAEAFF. CDR3 DNA: TGTGCCAGCAGTTTAGGACAGGGGTTTGCTGAAGCTTTCTTT. Combining the CDR3 with reference TRBV7-9 and TRBJ1-1 gives the whole variable domain DTGVSQNPRHKITKRGQNVTFRCDPISEHNRLYWYRQTLGQGPEFLTYFQNEAQLEKSRLLSDRFSAERPKGSFSTLEIQRTEQGDSAMYLCASSLGQGFAEAFFGQGTRLTVV.

The rearrangement uses TRBV15 and TRBJ2-4; a weak D match, TRBD1 (6 bases). This CDR3 spans 17 amino acids. V was cut by 1 base and J by 0 bases, with 13 bases left in between. CDR1 LNHNV and CDR2 YYDKDF come from the germline V gene (reference sequence). The CDR3 DNA follows: TGTGCCACCAGCAGAGCCATGGACAGAATAGCCAAAAACATTCAGTACTTC. It translates to CATSRAMDRIAKNIQYF. The complete variable domain, with remaining parts taken from reference TRBV15 and TRBJ2-4, reads DAMVIQNPRYQVTQFGKPVTLSCSQTLNHNVMYWYQQKSSQAPKLLFHYYDKDFNNEADTPDNFQSRRPNTSFCFLDIRSPGLGDTAMYLCATSRAMDRIAKNIQYFGAGTRLSVL.

V usage is TRBV5-4 and J usage is TRBJ2-7, with D perhaps matching TRBD1 or TRBD2 (5 bases each). The germline V gene has CDR1 SGHNT and CDR2 YYREEE (reference sequence). The CDR3 length is 15 residues. V was clipped by 5 bases and J by 2 bases, with 17 bases between them. This chain's CDR3 is CASSHPGTDPYEQYF. CDR3 in DNA: TGTGCCAGCAGTCATCCCGGGACCGATCCCTACGAGCAGTACTTC.

The chain employs TRBV5-4 and TRBJ1-6; possibly TRBD1 for D (5 bases). There are 13 residues in the CDR3. V lost 1 base and J 10 bases, leaving 9 bases between the germline ends. Germline V gene lookup returns CDR1 SGHNT and CDR2 YYREEE (reference sequence). CDR3 sequence: CASSLFGGSPLHF. The CDR3, as DNA: TGTGCCAGCAGCTTGTTTGGGGGATCACCCCTCCACTTT.

The chain recombines TRBV7-3 with TRBJ2-7; D is unresolved. Trimming took off 2 bases at V and 6 bases at J, with 14 bases between the two ends. The CDR3 runs to 14 residues. The germline V gene encodes CDR1 SGHTA and CDR2 FQGTGA. CDR3 nucleotide sequence: TGTGCCAGCAGCTTAGCCCCTCAAAAAGGCGAGCAGTACTTC. Its translation: CASSLAPQKGEQYF.

The gene calls are TRBV5-6 and TRBJ1-1; D gene unclear. The V end lost 6 bases, the J end lost 4 bases, and 19 bases lay between the germline ends. CDR3 length: 15 residues. Looked up from germline, CDR1 is SGHDT and CDR2 is YYEEEE. In DNA, the CDR3 is TGTGCCAGCACCATAACTTATTCGGGTGCCACTGAAGCTTTCTTT. Amino acids: CASTITYSGATEAFF. Looking up the rest from reference TRBV5-6 and TRBJ1-1 gives the full variable domain: DAGVTQSPTHLIKTRGQQVTLRCSPKSGHDTVSWYQQALGQGPQFIFQYYEEEERQRGNFPDRFSGHQFPNYSSELNVNALLLGDSALYLCASTITYSGATEAFFGQGTRLTVV.

The chain is built from TRBV6-5 and TRBJ1-2; 10 positions match TRBD1. With 5 bases clipped from V and 8 bases from J, the junction kept 11 bases outside the gene matches. Germline V CDR1 and CDR2: MNHEY, SVGAGI. The CDR3 sequence is 15 residues long. DNA of the CDR3: TGTGCCAGCAGTGGGGGACAGGGGATAGGATGGGGCTACACCTTC. Its protein is CASSGGQGIGWGYTF.

The V and J genes are TRBV7-6 and TRBJ2-7; unclear D gene. The CDR3 spans 13 residues. V lost 2 bases, J lost 5 bases, and 10 bases lay in between. Germline values: CDR1 SGHVS, CDR2 FNYEAQ. In nucleotides, the CDR3 is TGTGCCAGCAGCTTAACCCCACGGCACGAGCAGTACTTC. This encodes CASSLTPRHEQYF.

In regard to this clone: A read error may produce the germline difference seen at one junction end. The gene calls are TRBV7-7 and TRBJ2-7, with 13 bases lining up with TRBD2. Germline V gives CDR1 SSHAT, CDR2 FNYEAQ (reference sequence). CDR3 length: 14 amino acids. Here the CDR3 DNA reads TGTGCTAGCAGCCGAGGACTAGCGGGGGAAGAGCAGTACTTC. Translated: CASSRGLAGEEQYF. Variable domain in full (rest from reference TRBV7-7 and TRBJ2-7): GAGVSQSPRYKVTKRGQDVTLRCDPISSHATLYWYQQALGQGPEFLTYFNYEAQPDKSGLPSDRFSAERPEGSISTLTIQRTEQRDSAMYRCASSRGLAGEEQYFGPGTRLTVT.

This clone has only a few counts. V and J are TRBV30 and TRBJ2-7, with D possibly being TRBD2 (6 bases). The germline gives CDR1 GTSNPN, CDR2 SVGIG (reference sequence). CDR3 size: 14 residues. The V and J ends lost 0 bases and 4 bases respectively, with 13 bases between them. The CDR3 DNA reads TGTGCCTGGAGTGTACCCCCAGGGAGGTACGAGCAGTACTTC. The encoded protein is CAWSVPPGRYEQYF.

This chain connects TRBV6-4 to TRBJ1-5; D gene uncertain. The CDR3 runs 14 residues. V was clipped by 5 bases and J by 0 bases, with 8 bases between them. Germline assignment: CDR1 MRHNA and CDR2 SNTAGT. In DNA form, the CDR3 reads TGTGCCAGCAGTCCGGGAAATAGCAATCAGCCCCAGCATTTT. Amino acids: CASSPGNSNQPQHF.

This clone was recorded many times. CDR3 nucleotides: TGTGCCAGCAGCAAAAGGACAGGGGGCAATGAAAAACTGTTTTTT. It codes for CASSKRTGGNEKLFF. The rearrangement joins TRBV21-1 to TRBJ1-4; the D call of TRBD1 is as the table states it, not checked on the DNA. TRBV21-1 is a documented pseudogene. The CDR3 runs 15 residues.

This chain links TRBV5-1 with TRBJ2-7; TRBD1 agrees at 8 bases. With V trimmed by 0 bases and J by 5 bases, 4 bases remained unmatched. CDR1 is SGHRS and CDR2 is YFSETQ in the germline V gene. CDR3 length: 14 residues. The CDR3 here is CASSLEQGADEQYF. CDR3 DNA sequence: TGCGCCAGCAGCTTGGAGCAGGGGGCTGACGAGCAGTACTTC.

In its sample, this clone was seen a few times. The rearrangement links TRBV19 to TRBJ1-2; D is perhaps TRBD1 (5 bases). The CDR3 runs 12 residues. Germline CDR1 is LNHDA and CDR2 is SQIVND (reference sequence). The V and J ends lost 9 bases and 8 bases respectively, with 16 bases between them. CDR3 coding DNA: TGTGCCAGCTCCTCAACAGGACGAGGCTACACCTTC. Its translation: CASSSTGRGYTF.

The gene calls are TRBV7-2 and TRBJ1-3; D call uncertain. CDR1 SGHTA and CDR2 FQGNSA come from the germline V gene. V was pared by 1 base and J by 0 bases, with 7 bases between. The CDR3 covers 15 residues. The CDR3 region is CASSLVTDSGNTIYF. CDR3 in DNA: TGTGCCAGCAGCTTAGTTACAGACTCTGGAAACACCATATATTTT.

This chain connects TRBV28 to TRBJ1-3; weak D call: TRBD1 (5 bases). Per the germline V gene, CDR1 is MDHEN and CDR2 is SYDVKM. The CDR3 is 14 residues long. Trimming left V 4 bases short and J 7 bases short, with 14 bases between. CDR3 DNA: TGTGCCAGCAGTTCTCTTGGGGGTAGGAACACCATATATTTT. Encoded protein: CASSSLGGRNTIYF.

The chain links TRBV19 to TRBJ2-1; TRBD1 matches at 8 bases. V dropped 11 bases and J dropped 4; count of bases not matched to a gene: 13. The CDR3 consists of 15 residues. Germline assignment: CDR1 LNHDA and CDR2 SQIVND (reference sequence). CDR3 in DNA: TGTGCCTCAGCAGGGCTCGGGACAGGTTACAATGAGCAGTTCTTC. Its protein is CASAGLGTGYNEQFF.

The chain has TRBV11-1 and TRBJ2-3; 7 nucleotides match TRBD2. V was pared by 5 bases and J by 4 bases, with 12 bases of the junction left unmatched. CDR1 and CDR2 (germline): SGHAT, FQDESV (reference sequence). CDR3 length: 16 amino acids. The CDR3 nucleotides read TGTGCCAGCAGCCATGATACAGTGGGGGGGGCAGATACGCAGTATTTT. Its protein product is CASSHDTVGGADTQYF.

In this sample, this clone turned up once. The V gene is TRBV5-1, the J gene TRBJ1-1, with 8 positions matching TRBD1. After removal of 4 bases from V and 7 bases from J, the junction contained 6 bases not matched to a gene. Germline lookup yields CDR1 SGHRS and CDR2 YFSETQ. The CDR3 is 13 amino acids. The CDR3 DNA is TGCGCCAGCAGCGCCGGGACAGGTGATGAAGCTTTCTTT. It is translated as CASSAGTGDEAFF.

The rearrangement joins TRBV5-8 to TRBJ2-7; 10 bases fit TRBD2. V was clipped by 4 bases and J by 1 base; unmatched bases: 8. The CDR3 sequence is 16 residues long. Germline CDR1 SGHTS, CDR2 YDEGEE. The DNA for the CDR3 is TGTGCCAGCAGCGGTCCTAGCGGGAGTGGGTCCTACGAGCAGTACTTC. Its translation: CASSGPSGSGSYEQYF.

The chain links TRBV27 to TRBJ1-4; D ambiguous. With 5 bases removed from V and 2 bases from J, the gap between germline ends came to 9 bases. Germline-derived CDR1 and CDR2 are MNHEY and SMNVEV (reference sequence). The CDR3 consists of 14 residues. In DNA, the CDR3 is TGTGCCAGCAGTAAGACAAGTACTAATGAAAAACTGTTTTTT. Translated: CASSKTSTNEKLFF.

The chain combines TRBV6-1 with TRBJ2-7; D not resolved. V was clipped by 8 bases and J by 8 bases, with 13 bases between them. From germline, CDR1 is MNHNS and CDR2 SASEGT. The length of the CDR3 is 11 residues. In DNA form, the CDR3 reads TGTGCCAGCGTCCTGGGCGGCCAGCAGTACTTC. As protein: CASVLGGQQYF.

V usage is TRBV5-1 and J usage is TRBJ1-5; D is unclear. The CDR3 contains 15 residues. With 0 bases removed from V and 0 bases from J, the gap between germline ends came to 7 bases. CDR1 is SGHRS and CDR2 is YFSETQ in the germline V gene. CDR3 DNA sequence: TGCGCCAGCAGCTTGGATGGGTTTAGCAATCAGCCCCAGCATTTT. This gives the protein CASSLDGFSNQPQHF.

V gene TRBV20-1 combines with J gene TRBJ2-2; D is possibly TRBD1 or TRBD2 (6 bases each). Germline V gene lookup returns CDR1 DFQATT and CDR2 SNEGSKA (reference sequence). The CDR3 runs 11 residues. The CDR3 DNA reads TGCGGCGGGACAATCACCGGGGAGCTGTTTTTT. Encoded protein: CGGTITGELFF.

The chain links TRBV19 to TRBJ1-4; D not resolved. Per the germline V gene, CDR1 is LNHDA and CDR2 is SQIVND (reference sequence). The CDR3 covers 14 residues. V was trimmed by 3 bases and J by 12 bases, leaving 17 bases between them. The CDR3 loop reads CASSMSATRSELFF. DNA for the CDR3: TGTGCCAGTAGTATGTCAGCCACCCGTTCGGAACTGTTTTTT.

The V gene is TRBV5-1, the J gene TRBJ2-1; D possibly corresponds to TRBD2 (6 bases). Germline V gene sequence: CDR1 SGHRS, CDR2 YFSETQ. The V end was cut by 6 bases, the J end by 7 bases, with 14 bases between. The CDR3 is 13 amino acids. The CDR3 nucleotides read TGCGCCAGCAACCCGGGACTTCTAAATGAGCAGTTCTTC. This translates into CASNPGLLNEQFF. The complete variable domain, with remaining parts taken from reference TRBV5-1 and TRBJ2-1, reads KAGVTQTPRYLIKTRGQQVTLSCSPISGHRSVSWYQQTPGQGLQFLFEYFSETQRNKGNFPGRFSGRQFSNSRSEMNVSTLELGDSALYLCASNPGLLNEQFFGPGTRLTVL.

J is TRBJ2-7 and V is TRBV9, with TRBD1 identical over 8 bases. Per the germline V gene, CDR1 is SGDLS and CDR2 is YYNGEE. This CDR3 spans 15 amino acids. J gave up 5 bases and V 0 bases, and 7 bases lay outside the gene matches. The CDR3 region is CASSVDLQGANEQYF. CDR3 in DNA: TGTGCCAGCAGCGTAGACTTGCAGGGGGCAAACGAGCAGTACTTC. The full variable domain, in which reference TRBV9 and TRBJ2-7 provide the parts outside the CDR3, is DSGVTQTPKHLITATGQRVTLRCSPRSGDLSVYWYQQSLDQGLQFLIQYYNGEERAKGNILERFSAQQFPDLHSELNLSSLELGDSALYFCASSVDLQGANEQYFGPGTRLTVT.

The chain links TRBV30 to TRBJ1-5; D might be TRBD1 (5 bases). V lost 8 bases to trimming and J lost 5 bases, with 7 bases between them. This CDR3 is 10 amino acids long. The V gene's germline CDR1 is GTSNPN and CDR2 SVGIG (reference sequence). CDR3 amino acids: CATGDQPQHF. The CDR3, as DNA: TGTGCCACGGGGGATCAGCCCCAGCATTTT.